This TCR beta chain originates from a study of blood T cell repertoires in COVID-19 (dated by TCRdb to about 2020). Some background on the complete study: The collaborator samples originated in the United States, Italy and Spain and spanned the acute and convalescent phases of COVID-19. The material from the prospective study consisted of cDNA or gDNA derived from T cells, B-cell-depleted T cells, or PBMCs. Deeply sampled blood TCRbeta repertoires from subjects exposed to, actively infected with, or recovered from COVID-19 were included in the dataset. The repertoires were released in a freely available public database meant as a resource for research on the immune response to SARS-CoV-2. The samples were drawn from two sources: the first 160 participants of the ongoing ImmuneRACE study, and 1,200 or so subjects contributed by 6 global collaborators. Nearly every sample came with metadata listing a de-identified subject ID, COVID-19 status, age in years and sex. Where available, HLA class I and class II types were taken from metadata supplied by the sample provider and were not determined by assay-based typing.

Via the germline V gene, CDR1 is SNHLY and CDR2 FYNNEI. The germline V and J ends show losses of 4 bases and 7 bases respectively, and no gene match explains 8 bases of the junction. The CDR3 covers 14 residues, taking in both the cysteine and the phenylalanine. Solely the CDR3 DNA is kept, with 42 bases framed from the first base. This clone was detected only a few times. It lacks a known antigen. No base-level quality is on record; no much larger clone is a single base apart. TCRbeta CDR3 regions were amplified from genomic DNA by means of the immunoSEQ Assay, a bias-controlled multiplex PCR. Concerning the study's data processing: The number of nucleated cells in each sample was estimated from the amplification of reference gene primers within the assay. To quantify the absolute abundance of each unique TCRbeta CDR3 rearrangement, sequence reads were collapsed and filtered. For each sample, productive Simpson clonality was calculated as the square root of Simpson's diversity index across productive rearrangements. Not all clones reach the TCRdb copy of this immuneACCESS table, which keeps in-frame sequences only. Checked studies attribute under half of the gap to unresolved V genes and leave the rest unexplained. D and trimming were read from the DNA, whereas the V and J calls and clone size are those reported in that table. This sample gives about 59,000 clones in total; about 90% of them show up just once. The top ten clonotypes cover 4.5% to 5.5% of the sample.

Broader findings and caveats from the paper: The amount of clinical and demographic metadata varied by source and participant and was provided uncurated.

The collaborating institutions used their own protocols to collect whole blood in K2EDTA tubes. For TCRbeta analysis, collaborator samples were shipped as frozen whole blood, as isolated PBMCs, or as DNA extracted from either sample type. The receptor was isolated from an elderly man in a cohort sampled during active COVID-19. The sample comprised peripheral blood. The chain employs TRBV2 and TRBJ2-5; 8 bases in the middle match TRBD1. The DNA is TGTGCCAGCAGTGCCCGACAGGGGTCCGGGACCCAGTACTTC. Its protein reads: CASSARQGSGTQYF.